What follows is one T cell receptor beta chain and its context. Its target is unknown. The record originates from a study of blood T cells in healthy people across ages. The overall study: Capture by template switching was about one barcoded beta molecule per two T cells. General observations from the study: Those diversity estimates obtained from one million T cells were thought to be underestimates.

The V gene's germline CDR1 is SGHRS and CDR2 YFSETQ. V dropped 7 bases and J dropped 3; count of bases not matched to a gene: 5. The CDR3 contains 14 residues. Through a sample-barcoded 5' primer and a J-beta primer mix, a second PCR was run for about 7 to 12 cycles. Researchers report that a template-switch adaptor with 12 random nucleotides tagged each cDNA molecule. TCRdb re-analysed the 5' RACE reads in MiXCR, keeping a single row per CDR3 protein. Of some 900,000 distinct CDR3 sequences in the sample, under 30% were seen once. The chain carries TRBV5-1 and TRBJ2-3, with 10 nucleotides matching TRBD2. This receptor was obtained from an elderly woman in good health. The material sequenced was blood. CDR3 loop: CASHSGGRTDTQYF. The CDR3 DNA reads as TGCGCCAGCCATAGCGGGGGGAGGACAGATACGCAGTATTTT.